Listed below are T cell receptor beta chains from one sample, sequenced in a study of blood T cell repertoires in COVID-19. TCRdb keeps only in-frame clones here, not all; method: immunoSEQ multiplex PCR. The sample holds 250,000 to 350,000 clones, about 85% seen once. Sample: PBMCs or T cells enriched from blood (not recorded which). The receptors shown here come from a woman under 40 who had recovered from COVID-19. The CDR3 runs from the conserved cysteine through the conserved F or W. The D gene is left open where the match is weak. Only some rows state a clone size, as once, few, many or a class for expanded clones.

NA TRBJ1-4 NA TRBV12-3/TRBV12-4 TGTGCCAGCAGCCCCCGGAATGAAAAACTGTTTTTT CASSPRNEKLFF
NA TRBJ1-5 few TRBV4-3 TGCGCCAGCAGCCAAGATAAGGGGCAGAGTCAGCCCCAGCATTTT CASSQDKGQSQPQHF
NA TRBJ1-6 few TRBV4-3 TGCGCCAGCAGCCCTAGTAGTAATTCACCCCTCCACTTT CASSPSSNSPLHF
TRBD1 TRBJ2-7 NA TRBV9 TGTGCCAGCAGCACGGGGACAGGGGCCTACGAGCAGTACTTC CASSTGTGAYEQYF
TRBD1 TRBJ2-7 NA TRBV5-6 TGTGCCAGCCGCCCGACAGGGCGCCCTTCCTACGAGCAGTACTTC CASRPTGRPSYEQYF
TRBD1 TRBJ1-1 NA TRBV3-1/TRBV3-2 TGTGCCAGCAGCCGAATGGACAGGGGGCAAACTGAAGCTTTCTTT CASSRMDRGQTEAFF
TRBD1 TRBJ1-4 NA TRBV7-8 TGTGCCAGCAGCCCCCGCGGACAGGGAGGGGAAAAACTGTTTTTT CASSPRGQGGEKLFF
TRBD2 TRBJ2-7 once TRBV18 TGTGCCAGCTCACCCCTCGGATTGGGACTAGCGGCTTACGAGCAGTACTTC CASSPLGLGLAAYEQYF
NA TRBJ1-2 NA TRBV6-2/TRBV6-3 TGTGCCAGCAGTTCCGGGGGGTTTGGCTACACCTTC CASSSGGFGYTF
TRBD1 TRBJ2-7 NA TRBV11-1 TGTGCCAGCCAAAAAAGGACAGGGGACGAGCAGTACTTC CASQKRTGDEQYF